This T cell receptor beta chain was sequenced for a study of technical replicates of blood from a handful of donors. The CDR3 loop spans 15 amino acids. Germline CDR1 and CDR2: MNHEY and SVGAGI. V trimming: 6 bases; J trimming: 6 bases; junction bases outside the gene matches: 10. The protocol was immunoSEQ multiplex PCR, while the TCRdb copy is restricted to in-frame clones and leaves out a portion. The profile shows tens of thousands of clones, 85% to 95% of them singletons. The TCR originated in a human donor in good health. The sample was T cells isolated from PBMCs. The J gene is TRBJ2-7, the V gene TRBV6-5; 11 nucleotides match TRBD2. CDR3 sequence reads: CASSPPSGRLREQYF. Written as DNA, the CDR3 is TGTGCCAGCAGCCCCCCTAGCGGGAGGCTCCGCGAGCAGTACTTC.